Given below is one T cell receptor beta chain in context. Its target is unknown. This entry is derived from a study of regulatory T cells in long-lasting Graves disease. At the level of the study: Positive TSH receptor antibodies alongside over 5 years of antithyroid drugs were what marked Graves' disease as persistent. General study findings and limits: Persistent disease was associated with favored TRBV28 usage and with favored use of TRBJ1-2 and TRBJ2-5. Persistent patients had more shared public clonotypes (about 2,800) than new patients (about 920).

The germline V gene encodes CDR1 MNHNS and CDR2 SASEGT. This CDR3 is 15 amino acids long. Trimming at V came to 6 bases and at J to 2 bases, leaving 4 bases not matched to a gene. Documented time point: persistent/refractory GD, antithyroid drugs over 5 years with positive TRAb. From PBMCs, RNA was extracted and then used to make the TCR library. The diagnosis of Graves' disease used American Thyroid Association guidelines. For TCR beta, libraries came from iRepertoire HTBI primers and Arm-PCR of CDR3 regions. TCRdb re-called the multiplex PCR reads with MiXCR, one entry per CDR3 protein. The repertoire includes about 660,000 distinct CDR3 sequences, about 32% of them detected once, and 42% sits in the top ten.

The receptor was isolated from a female donor with Graves disease. This specimen was peripheral blood mononuclear cells (PBMCs), taken when the disease was refractory, from a patient treated with antithyroid drugs. J is TRBJ1-6 and V is TRBV6-1; 7 nucleotides agree with TRBD1. The CDR3 coding sequence is TGTGCCAGCAGCGGGACAGCTACCTATAATTCACCCCTCCACTTT. Translated, it gives CASSGTATYNSPLHF.